This passage covers 17 T cell receptor beta chains from one sample sequenced in a study of Ad26.COV2.S vaccination and SARS-CoV-2 variants. Measured with immunoSEQ multiplex PCR; TCRdb has only the in-frame clones, and not every one. The table records 360,000 or so clones, about 89% of them present only once. Treatment defined: some 20 received Ad26.COV2.S at low or high dose, single or two shots; several received placebo; per-sample allocation not given. At day 63 after the first vaccine or placebo injection, samples were drawn. The sample here was peripheral blood, taken in a trial of Ad26.COV2.S vaccine versus placebo. The receptors shown here come from a person between 18 and 65 years old who received the Ad26.COV2.S COVID-19 vaccine or a placebo.

This clone appeared a few times. This chain links TRBV12-3 or TRBV12-4 with TRBJ2-7; no reliable D call. V lost 7 bases to trimming and J lost 2 bases, with 9 bases between them. The CDR3 contains 12 residues. The DNA for the CDR3 is TGTGCCAGCACCCCTTCGCCCTACGAGCAGTACTTC. It specifies CASTPSPYEQYF.

This clone came up a few times. The chain joins TRBV10-3 to TRBJ1-5, with no clear D. Per the germline V gene, CDR1 is ENHRY and CDR2 is SYGVKD. This CDR3 is 15 amino acids long. V was pared by 3 bases and J by 0 bases, with 9 bases between. The CDR3: CAISDRMSSNQPQHF. DNA of the CDR3: TGTGCCATCAGTGACCGGATGAGTAGCAATCAGCCCCAGCATTTT.

V gene TRBV6-2 or TRBV6-3 combines with J gene TRBJ2-5; weak D call: TRBD2 (5 bases). The V gene's germline CDR1 is MNHEY and CDR2 SVGEGT. With 6 bases removed from V and 1 base from J, the gap between germline ends came to 9 bases. CDR3 length: 13 amino acids. The CDR3 sequence is CASSFGLQETQYF. The CDR3 nucleotides read TGTGCCAGCAGCTTCGGACTCCAAGAGACCCAGTACTTC.

This clone was found once. The chain links TRBV6-1 to TRBJ2-7; perhaps TRBD1 as D (5 bases). V lost 2 bases and J 4 bases, leaving 15 bases between the germline ends. In germline, CDR1 is MNHNS, CDR2 SASEGT. This CDR3 comprises 15 residues. Here the CDR3 DNA reads TGTGCCAGCAGTGAAAATCCTGAAGGGGTGTACGAGCAGTACTTC. Translated: CASSENPEGVYEQYF.

As for this clone: The sample holds other DNA sequences that translate to the same CDR3. This rearrangement joins TRBV5-1 to TRBJ1-5; TRBD1 might be the D (6 bases). CDR1 SGHRS and CDR2 YFSETQ come from the germline V gene. V lost 2 bases and J 4 bases, leaving 7 bases between the germline ends. The CDR3 spans 13 residues. DNA for the CDR3: TGCGCCAGCAGCTTCAGGGGTAATCAGCCCCAGCATTTT. Amino acid sequence: CASSFRGNQPQHF.

The chain couples TRBV7-2 to TRBJ2-3; D is undetermined. The ends were cut back, 4 bases at V and 6 bases at J, with 8 bases in the middle. The CDR3 length is 12 residues. The germline V gene encodes CDR1 SGHTA and CDR2 FQGNSA. CDR3 sequence (DNA): TGTGCCAGCAGCTGGGCCTGGGATACGCAGTATTTT. Protein sequence: CASSWAWDTQYF.

J is TRBJ1-5 and V is TRBV30, with TRBD1 as a possible D gene (5 bases). CDR1 is GTSNPN, CDR2 SVGIG, per germline (reference sequence). This CDR3 has 15 residues. Deletions cut 3 bases from V and 0 bases from J, with 12 bases between. Here the CDR3 DNA reads TGTGCCTGGAGCCAGGGCGGCTATAGCAATCAGCCCCAGCATTTT. Amino acids: CAWSQGGYSNQPQHF.

The genes are TRBV9 and TRBJ1-4; 8 bases are a match to TRBD1. V was pared by 3 bases and J by 0 bases, with 4 bases of the junction left unmatched. Germline CDR1 SGDLS, CDR2 YYNGEE. CDR3 length: 16 residues. The CDR3: CASSAAGGATNEKLFF. The CDR3, as DNA: TGTGCCAGCAGCGCAGCAGGGGGCGCAACTAATGAAAAACTGTTTTTT.

V gene TRBV30 combines with J gene TRBJ2-2; the D call may be TRBD1 or TRBD2 (7 bases each). There are 14 residues in the CDR3. CDR1 is GTSNPN, CDR2 SVGIG, per germline (reference sequence). V was cut by 4 bases and J by 6 bases, with 15 bases left in between. The CDR3 nucleotides read TGTGCCTGGATCCAGGGGGGGGGCGCCGGGGAGCTGTTTTTT. Encoded protein: CAWIQGGGAGELFF. Full variable domain (outside the CDR3, taken from reference TRBV30 and TRBJ2-2): SQTIHQWPATLVQPVGSPLSLECTVEGTSNPNLYWYRQAAGRGLQLLFYSVGIGQISSEVPQNLSASRPQDRQFILSSKKLLLSDSGFYLCAWIQGGGAGELFFGEGSRLTVL.

The chain links TRBV28 to TRBJ1-5, with TRBD1 matching 9 bases. CDR1 MDHEN and CDR2 SYDVKM come from the germline V gene. J lost 0 bases, V lost 7 bases, and 13 bases had no gene match. This CDR3 is 18 amino acids long. DNA of the CDR3: TGTGCCAGCACCTTGGGAACAGGGGGCGTTTATAGCAATCAGCCCCAGCATTTT. This translates into CASTLGTGGVYSNQPQHF.

The chain has TRBV7-2 and TRBJ1-5; TRBD1 matches at 9 bases. The germline CDR1 and CDR2 sequences are SGHTA and FQGNSA. This CDR3 is 14 amino acids long. V shed 4 bases, J shed 5 bases, and the junction held 3 bases outside the gene matches. The chain's CDR3 is CASSSQGADQPQHF. CDR3 nucleotides: TGTGCCAGCAGCTCACAGGGGGCTGATCAGCCCCAGCATTTT.

This clone has just a few counts. This sequence joins TRBV4-2 and TRBJ1-1; D gene unclear. Trimming pared 1 base from V and 6 bases from J, leaving 12 bases between. Germline V gives CDR1 LGHNA, CDR2 YNFKEQ. CDR3 length: 14 residues. The CDR3 DNA sequence: TGTGCCAGCAGCCAAGTGGACTCCCGGGCTGAAGCTTTCTTT. It specifies CASSQVDSRAEAFF.

In this sample, this clone turned up once. This chain uses TRBV12-5 with TRBJ2-1; 10 nucleotides line up with TRBD2. This CDR3 comprises 19 residues. V lost 3 bases to trimming and J lost 6 bases; unmatched junction nucleotides: 17. Germline loops: CDR1 LGHNT, CDR2 FRNRAP. The CDR3: CASGFVGTSVRSPINEQFF. The DNA of the CDR3 is TGTGCTAGTGGTTTTGTAGGGACTAGCGTGCGCAGCCCAATCAATGAGCAGTTCTTC.

The V call is TRBV3-1 (or the pseudogene TRBV3-2), the J call TRBJ2-7, with D tentatively TRBD2 (5 bases). Trimming cost V 4 bases and J 6 bases, with 13 bases left between them. Germline values: CDR1 LGHDT, CDR2 YNNKEL (reference sequence). The CDR3 sequence is 13 residues long. Here the CDR3 reads CASSLDLAREQYF. CDR3 coding DNA: TGTGCCAGCAGCCTAGATCTAGCTCGCGAGCAGTACTTC.

The chain employs TRBV30 and TRBJ2-1; 7 nucleotides match TRBD2. The CDR3 length is 13 residues. CDR1 is GTSNPN and CDR2 is SVGIG in the germline V gene (reference sequence). After removal of 1 base from V and 9 bases from J, the junction contained 6 bases not matched to a gene. Here the CDR3 reads CAWSETSEGEQFF. The CDR3 coding sequence is TGTGCCTGGAGTGAAACTAGCGAGGGTGAGCAGTTCTTC.

The chain links TRBV21-1 to TRBJ2-5. TRBV21-1 is listed as a pseudogene. This CDR3 comprises 15 residues. The CDR3 reads CASSKGTTHQETQYF. The CDR3 nucleotides are TGTGCCAGCAGCAAAGGAACAACTCATCAAGAGACCCAGTACTTC.

The chain recombines TRBV19 with TRBJ1-6; possibly TRBD1 for D (5 bases). CDR1 and CDR2 (germline): LNHDA, SQIVND (reference sequence). This CDR3 contains 15 residues. Trimming pared 6 bases from V and 6 bases from J, leaving 15 bases between. CDR3 protein: CASSPERGRNSPLHF. CDR3 nucleotide sequence: TGTGCCAGTAGCCCCGAGCGGGGCCGTAATTCACCCCTCCACTTT. The variable domain in full, with the rest retrieved from reference TRBV19 and TRBJ1-6, is DGGITQSPKYLFRKEGQNVTLSCEQNLNHDAMYWYRQDPGQGLRLIYYSQIVNDFQKGDIAEGYSVSREKKESFPLTVTSAQKNPTAFYLCASSPERGRNSPLHFGNGTRLTVT.